This T cell receptor beta chain was sequenced for a study of cytomegalovirus exposure and HLA in healthy donors. Across the whole study: Early released data had about 85 million unique TCRs, all coming from HLA-typed donors. Study results and limitations: The authors assumed roughly uniform sequencing depth across donors for presence/absence analyses. Later, an analysis showed that TCR beta chains associated with HLA were more clonally expanded than others that were equally common. For most TCR beta V segments, an earlier analysis put the productive rate at about 87% or about 30% of the time.

The PCR was carried out with 60 Vbeta primers and 13 Jbeta primers. The assay was immunoSEQ multiplex PCR, and TCRdb's table has in-frame clones only and misses some. The sample yields some 200,000 clones, 75% to 85% seen once. To note about this clone: Its antigen remains unknown.

J lost 4 bases, V lost 4 bases, and 20 bases had no gene match. The germline V gene encodes CDR1 LGHNA and CDR2 YNFKEQ. This CDR3 is 21 amino acids long. The V gene is TRBV4-2, the J gene TRBJ2-2; 11 bases map to TRBD2. The source of this sequence is a woman in her forties or fifties in good health and CMV-seropositive. The sequenced sample consisted of PBMCs. CDR3 coding DNA: TGTGCCAGCAGCCCGAGTGTGCTAGCGGGAGGCGTCGTGCGGGGCACCGGGGAGCTGTTTTTT. Encoded protein: CASSPSVLAGGVVRGTGELFF.